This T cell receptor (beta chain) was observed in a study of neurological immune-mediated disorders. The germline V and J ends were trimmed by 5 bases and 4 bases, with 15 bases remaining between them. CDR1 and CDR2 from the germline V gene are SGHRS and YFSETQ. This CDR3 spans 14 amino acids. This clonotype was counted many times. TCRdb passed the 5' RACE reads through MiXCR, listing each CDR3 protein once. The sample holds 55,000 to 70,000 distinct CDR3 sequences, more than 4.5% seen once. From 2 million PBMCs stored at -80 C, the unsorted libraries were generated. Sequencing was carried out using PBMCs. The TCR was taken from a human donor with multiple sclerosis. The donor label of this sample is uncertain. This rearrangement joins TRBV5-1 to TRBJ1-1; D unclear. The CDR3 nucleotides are TGCGCCAGCAGACTGGGATCTTGGGGCACTGAAGCTTTCTTT. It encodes CASRLGSWGTEAFF.